This is a list of T cell receptor beta chains from one sample in a study of control samples from healthy donors and cancer patients. Profiled with immunoSEQ multiplex PCR; TCRdb holds only in-frame clones, not every one. Here the sample spans approximately 97,000 clones, 92% being singletons. Sample: blood. These receptors all stem from a woman aged 18-35 years in good health. The CDR3 runs from the conserved cysteine through the conserved F or W. The D gene is left open where the match is weak. Size tells how often a clone was seen (once, few, many) or the class of an expanded clone, and some rows leave it out.

v_call	d_call	j_call	clone_size	cdr3_nt	cdr3_aa
TRBV28	.	TRBJ2-5	once	TGTGCCAGCAGTTTAATTGGGGATATAGAGACCCAGTACTTC	CASSLIGDIETQYF
TRBV11-3	.	TRBJ1-6	.	TGTGCCAGCAGCTTAGATGGGGTATATAATTCACCCCTCCACTTT	CASSLDGVYNSPLHF
TRBV19	.	TRBJ2-6	.	TGTGCCAGTAGTAATGGGATCTCTGGGGCCAACGTCCTGACTTTC	CASSNGISGANVLTF
TRBV27	TRBD1	TRBJ1-6	.	TGTGCCAGCAGTTTGGACAGGGGTAATTCACCCCTCCACTTT	CASSLDRGNSPLHF
TRBV27	TRBD1	TRBJ1-6	.	TGTGCCAGCAGCCTCAAACCCGGGACAGGGAAGGCACCCCTCCACTTT	CASSLKPGTGKAPLHF
TRBV2	TRBD1	TRBJ2-5	.	TGTGCCAGCAGTATAACCGGGACAGGGGTAGAGACCCAGTACTTC	CASSITGTGVETQYF
TRBV7-9	.	TRBJ2-5	.	TGTGCCAGCAGCTCCCCTCGGACGGTAGGGGGGGAGACCCAGTACTTC	CASSSPRTVGGETQYF
TRBV27	TRBD1	TRBJ2-2	.	TGTGCCAGCAAAGGGACAGGGGGCTCCACCGGGGAGCTGTTTTTT	CASKGTGGSTGELFF
TRBV28	.	TRBJ2-7	.	TGTGCCAGCAGTCTTTTCTTTGGGGGGCAAGAAGAGCAGTACTTC	CASSLFFGGQEEQYF
TRBV6-5	.	TRBJ1-5	.	TGTGCCAGCAGTTACAAGGGCGGCTCCACCAATCAGCCCCAGCATTTT	CASSYKGGSTNQPQHF
TRBV2	.	TRBJ2-7	once	TGTGCCAGCATAGGCAGCTACGAGCAGTACTTC	CASIGSYEQYF
TRBV12-3/TRBV12-4	.	TRBJ1-1	.	TGTGCCAGCAGTTTACGGGGCACTGAAGCTTTCTTT	CASSLRGTEAFF
TRBV23-1	TRBD1	TRBJ1-1	.	TGCGCCAGCAGTCAACGGACAGGCTCCACTGAAGCTTTCTTT	CASSQRTGSTEAFF
TRBV10-2	TRBD2	TRBJ2-7	.	TGCGCCAGCAGGGCCAAGACTAGCGGGAGGTTCTTATCTGGCGAGCAGTACTTC	CASRAKTSGRFLSGEQYF
TRBV28	.	TRBJ1-1	.	TGTGCCAGCGGATCCGACAGGACTCATGAAGCTTTCTTT	CASGSDRTHEAFF
TRBV7-9	.	TRBJ1-5	.	TGTGCCAGCAGCCATAAAAGCCAGCCCCAGCATTTT	CASSHKSQPQHF
TRBV6-2/TRBV6-3	.	TRBJ1-3	once	TGTGCCAGCAGGTACATCACATCCTCTGGAAACACCATATATTTT	CASRYITSSGNTIYF
TRBV28	.	TRBJ1-4	.	TGTGCCAGCAACACAATCCGGAGAAATGAAAAACTGTTTTTT	CASNTIRRNEKLFF
TRBV10-3	TRBD2	TRBJ2-7	once	TGTGCCATCAGTGAGGGGGCGGCTAGCGGGGCGGACGAGCAGTACTTC	CAISEGAASGADEQYF
TRBV10-3	.	TRBJ1-5	.	TGTGCCATCAGTGAGTACGACAAAAATCAGCCCCAGCATTTT	CAISEYDKNQPQHF
TRBV5-6	.	TRBJ1-4	.	TGTGCCAGCAGCTTCCGGGGGCCTAATGAAAAACTGTTTTTT	CASSFRGPNEKLFF
TRBV7-2	.	TRBJ1-2	.	TGTGCCAGCAGCTTAAGGAACCGAAATTATAACTATGGCTACACCTTC	CASSLRNRNYNYGYTF
TRBV12-3/TRBV12-4	.	TRBJ1-2	.	TGTGCCAGCAGCCGACTAGCGAACTATGGCTACACCTTC	CASSRLANYGYTF
TRBV12-3/TRBV12-4	.	TRBJ2-1	.	TGTGCCAGCAGTCAGCAAAATGAGCAGTTCTTC	CASSQQNEQFF
TRBV7-8	.	TRBJ2-2	.	TGTGCCAGCAGCTTTTACGGGAGAGGAAACACCGGGGAGCTGTTTTTT	CASSFYGRGNTGELFF
TRBV6-4	.	TRBJ1-1	once	TGTGCCAGCAGTGAGGGAAAGAACACTGAAGCTTTCTTT	CASSEGKNTEAFF
TRBV27	.	TRBJ1-6	.	TGTGCCAGCAGTTTCTCGAGGTCTCCAGGGAGGTATTCACCCCTCCACTTT	CASSFSRSPGRYSPLHF
TRBV24-1	.	TRBJ1-2	few	TGTGCCACCAGTGATCATTATGGCTACACCTTC	CATSDHYGYTF
TRBV11-2	TRBD1	TRBJ2-5	.	TGTGCCAGCAGGCCGGGACAGGGGTTGGAGACCCAGTACTTC	CASRPGQGLETQYF
TRBV27	.	TRBJ2-7	.	TGTGCCAGCAGTTTTACATTGGCCTACGAGCAGTACTTC	CASSFTLAYEQYF
TRBV2	TRBD2	TRBJ2-2	once	TGTGCCAGCAGTGGCAGGGCGGGGGGTATCGGGGAGCTGTTTTTT	CASSGRAGGIGELFF
TRBV6-1	.	TRBJ1-3	few	TGTGCCAGCAGTGAATTGGGGCGGGGTTATTTT	CASSELGRGYF
TRBV27	.	TRBJ1-4	.	TGTGCCAGCAGCCCCCTGCGGCTTGAAAAACTGTTTTTT	CASSPLRLEKLFF